What follows describes a single T cell receptor beta chain. The antigen is undetermined. The CDR3 consists of 13 residues. From germline, CDR1 is LNHDA and CDR2 SQIVND (reference sequence). V was clipped by 3 bases and J by 1 base, with 6 bases between them. Time point in this sample: baseline, week 1 (first vaccination visit). Regarding treatment: pre-vaccination baseline after standard-of-care therapy. The data are from a study of a mutant IDH1 vaccine in newly diagnosed glioma. Study-level background: Those enrolled had earlier been treated with radiotherapy, temozolomide, or both, mostly both.

TCRdb's copy holds only in-frame clones and misses some; the assay was immunoSEQ multiplex PCR. The profile shows about 23,000 clones, just over 90% of them singletons. Points from the study as a whole: In about 94% of patients, immune responses induced by the vaccine occurred.

This TCR derives from a man aged 25-45 years with glioma. This chain joins TRBV19 and TRBJ1-1; unclear D gene. The sequencing used PBMCs, collected from a glioma patient treated with radiotherapy, temozolomide or both. The CDR3 DNA follows: TGTGCCAGTAGTATTTGGGCGAACACTGAAGCTTTCTTT. This gives the protein CASSIWANTEAFF.